This section outlines one T cell receptor (beta chain) sequence together with its context. This entry belongs to a study of blood T cell repertoires in COVID-19. This CDR3 contains 14 residues. Germline V gene data show CDR1 as SEHNR and CDR2 as FQNEAQ (reference sequence). V was clipped by 6 bases and J by 0 bases, with 12 bases between them. As originally analysed: Scientists estimated how many nucleated cells there were by amplifying reference gene primers. The repertoire was sequenced with immunoSEQ multiplex PCR; TCRdb's copy has only in-frame clones and lacks some. V and J calls and clone size are given by that table; D and trimming were obtained from the DNA. The data hold over 200,000 clones, with more than 75% observed a single time.

Sequenced input: peripheral blood. The chain carries TRBV7-9 and TRBJ2-7; D ambiguous. The receptor comes from a man aged 40-50 years with active or convalescent COVID-19. The CDR3 loop reads CASRPPYSSYEQYF. The CDR3 DNA reads as TGTGCCAGCAGGCCTCCTTACAGCTCCTACGAGCAGTACTTC.